These 5 T cell receptor beta chains were sequenced from one sample in a study of blood T cell repertoires in COVID-19. The data were produced by immunoSEQ multiplex PCR, yet TCRdb's version contains in-frame clones alone and is incomplete. Here the sample spans 95,000 to 110,000 clones, approximately 88% being singletons. The sequenced sample consisted of peripheral blood. The receptors originated from a man aged 35 to 55 with active or convalescent COVID-19.

In DNA, the CDR3 is TGCGCCAGCAGCTTGGAGCGACAGGGAGGCACTGAAGCTTTCTTT. Protein product: CASSLERQGGTEAFF. The chain has TRBV5-1 and TRBJ1-1, with 7 bases aligning to TRBD1. The CDR3 sequence is 15 residues long. From germline, CDR1 is SGHRS and CDR2 YFSETQ. Trimming cost V 0 bases and J 4 bases; bases outside gene matches: 6.

This chain uses TRBV4-3 with TRBJ2-7; unclear D gene. The V end was cut by 1 base, the J end by 3 bases, with 10 bases between. This CDR3 spans 14 amino acids. Per the germline V gene, CDR1 is LGHNA and CDR2 is YSLEER. DNA for the CDR3: TGCGCCAGCAGCCAAGCCTTACATGGCTACGAGCAGTACTTC. Translation: CASSQALHGYEQYF.

This chain uses TRBV19 with TRBJ2-7; D is perhaps TRBD1 (6 bases). The germline V gene has CDR1 LNHDA and CDR2 SQIVND (reference sequence). V shed 5 bases and J shed 3 bases, with 11 bases lying between them. There are 13 residues in the CDR3. Here the CDR3 DNA reads TGTGCCAGTAGTTTGGGACATTTCTACGAGCAGTACTTC. It translates to CASSLGHFYEQYF.

The chain recombines TRBV28 with TRBJ2-7; 10 nucleotides agree with TRBD1. Germline CDR1 and CDR2: MDHEN and SYDVKM. V dropped 7 bases and J dropped 3; count of bases not matched to a gene: 6. This CDR3 spans 14 amino acids. The CDR3 sequence is CASTGQGPIYEQYF. The CDR3 DNA follows: TGTGCCAGCACGGGACAGGGGCCAATCTACGAGCAGTACTTC.

The CDR3 is CATSAPDRAYGYTF. In DNA form, the CDR3 reads TGTGCCACCAGTGCACCTGACAGGGCCTATGGCTACACCTTC. The chain couples TRBV24-1 to TRBJ1-2; 7 bases line up with TRBD1. CDR3 length: 14 amino acids. From germline, CDR1 is KGHDR and CDR2 SFDVKD. Germline trimming cut 5 bases from V and 4 bases from J; bases unmatched to any gene: 6.